These 12 T cell receptor beta chains were sequenced from one sample in a study of cytomegalovirus exposure and HLA in healthy donors. The PCR was carried out with 60 Vbeta primers and 13 Jbeta primers. Only in-frame clones appear in the TCRdb table, and some are missing; sequencing was by immunoSEQ multiplex PCR. The sample contains roughly 150,000 clones, about 80% of which appear only once. Sequenced sample: PBMCs. The receptors here all came from a man between 35 and 55 years old in good health and CMV-seronegative.

The chain has TRBV30 and TRBJ1-2; possible D gene TRBD1, 6 bases. The V end lost 2 bases, the J end lost 2 bases, and 12 bases lay between the germline ends. The CDR3 is made up of 14 amino acids. CDR1 GTSNPN and CDR2 SVGIG come from the germline V gene (reference sequence). CDR3 in DNA: TGTGCCTGGAGTCGGAAAGGACAGAACTATGGCTACACCTTC. It codes for CAWSRKGQNYGYTF.

The J gene is TRBJ1-2, the V gene TRBV11-1; maybe TRBD1 (6 bases). V dropped 2 bases and J dropped 1 base, with 11 bases sitting between them. Germline values: CDR1 SGHAT, CDR2 FQDESV (reference sequence). The CDR3 has 15 residues. CDR3 loop: CASSLWGGINYGYTF. Here the CDR3 DNA reads TGTGCCAGCAGCTTATGGGGGGGCATTAACTATGGCTACACCTTC.

The gene calls are TRBV10-3 and TRBJ2-2; TRBD2 might be the D (6 bases). This CDR3 region has 13 residues. Germline CDR1 ENHRY, CDR2 SYGVKD. Trimming shortened V by 8 bases and J by 7 bases, and 14 bases separated the two germline ends. For the CDR3, the DNA is TGTGCCATCGGAACGGGAGTGGGCGGGGAGCTGTTTTTT. Its protein is CAIGTGVGGELFF.

This chain links TRBV28 with TRBJ1-5, with D uncertain. V was shortened by 6 bases and J by 2 bases, with 8 bases between the two germline ends. Germline V gene lookup returns CDR1 MDHEN and CDR2 SYDVKM. The CDR3 consists of 13 residues. In nucleotides, the CDR3 is TGTGCCAGCAGCCCTTTTGGCAATCAGCCCCAGCATTTT. Protein product: CASSPFGNQPQHF.

The chain joins TRBV21-1 to TRBJ2-3; the listed D gene, TRBD2, was not tested against the DNA. TRBV21-1 is described as a pseudogene. This CDR3 is 15 amino acids long. For the CDR3, the DNA is TGTGCCAGCAGCATAACTCTCCCATTGCCAGATACGCAGTATTTT. This encodes CASSITLPLPDTQYF.

The CDR3, as DNA: TGTGCCAGCTCGCCCACAGGGGGCGCACCGAGCGATACGCAGTATTTT. Protein product: CASSPTGGAPSDTQYF. This chain connects TRBV18 to TRBJ2-3; TRBD1 matches 9 bases. Germline lookup yields CDR1 KGHSH and CDR2 LQKENI. V lost 6 bases, J lost 6 bases, and 13 bases stayed unmatched. CDR3 length: 16 residues. Full variable domain (rest looked up from reference TRBV18 and TRBJ2-3): NAGVMQNPRHLVRRRGQEARLRCSPMKGHSHVYWYRQLPEEGLKFMVYLQKENIIDESGMPKERFSAEFPKEGPSILRIQQVVRGDSAAYFCASSPTGGAPSDTQYFGPGTRLTVL.

The chain recombines TRBV2 with TRBJ2-1, with TRBD1 matching over 8 bases. The CDR3 is made up of 16 amino acids. V shed 9 bases and J 4 bases; nucleotides not matched to a gene: 14. Germline V gene lookup returns CDR1 SNHLY and CDR2 FYNNEI. The CDR3 reads CASSPRAGGAYNEQFF. Written as DNA, the CDR3 is TGTGCCAGTTCTCCGAGGGCAGGGGGCGCATACAATGAGCAGTTCTTC.

This clone was seen a few times. This chain uses TRBV5-4 with TRBJ1-2, with D possibly TRBD1 on 5 matching bases. The CDR3 length is 14 residues. Germline CDR1 and CDR2: SGHNT and YYREEE (reference sequence). The V and J ends lost 4 bases and 4 bases respectively, with 14 bases between them. The CDR3: CASSKDTNFYGYTF. CDR3 nucleotide sequence: TGTGCCAGCAGCAAGGACACGAATTTCTATGGCTACACCTTC.

V and J are TRBV5-6 and TRBJ2-7; TRBD2 agrees at 7 bases. Germline CDR1 SGHDT, CDR2 YYEEEE. The CDR3 sequence is 15 residues long. Trimming removed 1 base from V and 1 base from J; junction bases left unmatched: 5. The chain's CDR3 is CASSLHSGPSYEQYF. CDR3 in DNA: TGTGCCAGCAGCTTGCATAGCGGGCCATCCTACGAGCAGTACTTC.

The J gene is TRBJ2-3, the V gene TRBV15; D gene uncertain. The CDR3 extends over 11 amino acids. The V end was cut by 8 bases, the J end by 3 bases, with 6 bases between. Per the germline V gene, CDR1 is LNHNV and CDR2 is YYDKDF (reference sequence). Here the CDR3 reads CATQATDTQYF. The CDR3 DNA follows: TGTGCCACCCAGGCAACAGATACGCAGTATTTT.

The V gene is TRBV6-5, the J gene TRBJ2-1; D is perhaps TRBD1 (6 bases). Germline V lookup: CDR1 MNHEY, CDR2 SVGAGI. V was trimmed by 5 bases and J by 3 bases, leaving 11 bases between them. The CDR3 length is 14 residues. The CDR3 spells CASSEEGHYNEQFF. For the CDR3, the DNA is TGTGCCAGCAGTGAAGAGGGACACTACAATGAGCAGTTCTTC.

V gene TRBV28 combines with J gene TRBJ2-2; D remains unclear. CDR1 is MDHEN, CDR2 SYDVKM, per germline. The CDR3 loop spans 13 amino acids. Trimming shortened V by 6 bases and J by 2 bases, and 7 bases separated the two germline ends. CDR3 nucleotide sequence: TGTGCCAGCAGGTCAGGAAACACCGGGGAGCTGTTTTTT. Translation gives CASRSGNTGELFF.